The rows below give T cell receptor beta chains drawn from one sample of a study of CD8 T cells in ankylosing spondylitis. A single record per CDR3 protein comes from TCRdb applying MiXCR to the 5' RACE reads. Here the sample spans under 150,000 distinct CDR3 sequences, around 9.7% being singletons. Sequenced material: blood, either unsorted or a sorted T cell fraction (not recorded which). Receptors were obtained from a male donor with ankylosing spondylitis or in good health (not recorded which). CDR3s include the opening cysteine and the closing phenylalanine or tryptophan. The D gene is left open where the match is weak. Some rows have no size entry. The others give once, few or many, or a class for an expanded clone.

J gene,V gene,clone size,D gene,CDR3 protein,CDR3 DNA
TRBJ2-5,TRBV3-1,NA,TRBD2,CASSVSGREETQYF,TGTGCCAGCAGTGTTAGCGGGAGAGAGGAGACCCAGTACTTC
TRBJ1-2,TRBV20-1,many,NA,CSAMYRSNYGYTF,TGCAGTGCAATGTACAGGAGTAACTATGGCTACACCTTC
TRBJ2-2,TRBV6-2/TRBV6-3,NA,TRBD1,CASSYSRPNRGAFGELFF,TGTGCCAGCAGTTACTCCCGGCCGAACAGGGGAGCCTTCGGGGAGCTGTTTTTT
TRBJ2-1,TRBV7-3,NA,TRBD2,CASSLRAGGLSYNEQFF,TGTGCCAGCAGCTTACGAGCGGGAGGTTTGTCCTACAATGAGCAGTTCTTC
TRBJ2-5,TRBV29-1,many,NA,CSARDFQETQYF,TGCAGCGCCCGGGACTTCCAAGAGACCCAGTACTTC
TRBJ2-7,TRBV7-8,NA,NA,CASSFRRSSYEQYF,TGTGCCAGCAGCTTTAGGCGGAGCTCCTACGAGCAGTACTTC
TRBJ2-5,TRBV20-1,many,TRBD2,CSATSGSGETQYF,TGCAGTGCTACGAGCGGGAGTGGCGAGACCCAGTACTTC
TRBJ2-1,TRBV10-2,many,TRBD2,CASSESRAGGEQFF,TGCGCCAGCAGTGAGTCGAGAGCGGGAGGGGAGCAGTTCTTC
TRBJ2-3,TRBV20-1,many,TRBD2,CSARTSGRADTQYF,TGCAGTGCCAGGACTAGCGGGAGGGCAGATACGCAGTATTTT
TRBJ2-1,TRBV7-3,many,NA,CASSLIPAKNEQFF,TGTGCCAGCAGCTTAATTCCGGCAAAGAATGAGCAGTTCTTC
TRBJ2-3,TRBV12-1,many,NA,CASSFAEGVHPDTQYF,TGTGCCAGCAGCTTTGCGGAGGGAGTTCATCCAGATACGCAGTATTTT
TRBJ2-1,TRBV7-2,NA,NA,CASSVEGSPPNEQFF,TGTGCCAGCAGCGTTGAGGGGAGTCCCCCCAATGAGCAGTTCTTC
TRBJ2-7,TRBV6-2/TRBV6-3,few,NA,CASSPRIRSYEQYF,TGTGCCAGCAGCCCTAGAATCCGGTCCTACGAGCAGTACTTC
TRBJ1-5,TRBV20-1,many,NA,CSARDRRYSNQPQHF,TGCAGTGCTAGAGATCGACGGTATAGCAATCAGCCCCAGCATTTT
TRBJ1-5,TRBV10-3,many,NA,CAISPGGGNQPQHF,TGTGCCATCAGCCCGGGGGGGGGCAATCAGCCCCAGCATTTT
TRBJ1-5,TRBV6-8,many,NA,CASSYSTSRDQPQHF,TGTGCCAGCAGTTACTCGACTTCCAGGGATCAGCCCCAGCATTTT
TRBJ2-3,TRBV24-1,few,NA,CATATRVGDTQYF,TGTGCCACCGCGACCAGGGTAGGCGATACGCAGTATTTT
TRBJ2-1,TRBV7-2,few,TRBD2,CASSFLTSGALYNEQFF,TGTGCCAGCAGCTTTCTGACTAGCGGGGCCCTATACAATGAGCAGTTCTTC
TRBJ1-2,TRBV20-1,NA,NA,CSASEATNYGYTF,TGCAGTGCTAGTGAGGCGACTAACTATGGCTACACCTTC
TRBJ2-5,TRBV7-8,many,NA,CASSYEEGYQETQYF,TGTGCCAGCAGCTACGAGGAGGGGTACCAAGAGACCCAGTACTTC
TRBJ2-2,TRBV18,NA,NA,CASSPRGTSGELFF,TGTGCCAGCTCACCGCGAGGGACGTCCGGGGAGCTGTTTTTT
TRBJ2-1,TRBV7-9,many,NA,CASSQWGGGEQFF,TGTGCCAGCAGCCAGTGGGGTGGAGGTGAGCAGTTCTTC
TRBJ1-1,TRBV29-1,many,NA,CSAHQGAGTEAFF,TGCAGCGCCCATCAGGGTGCGGGGACTGAAGCTTTCTTT
TRBJ2-3,TRBV5-1,NA,NA,CASSLGDAIRYTDTQYF,TGCGCCAGCAGCTTGGGTGACGCTATCAGATACACAGATACGCAGTATTTT
TRBJ2-7,TRBV7-3,many,NA,CASSSLMGYEQYF,TGTGCCAGCAGCTCCCTTATGGGTTACGAGCAGTACTTC
TRBJ2-5,TRBV5-1,many,TRBD1,CASSFGTAQETQYF,TGCGCCAGCAGCTTTGGGACAGCCCAAGAGACCCAGTACTTC
TRBJ1-2,TRBV10-3,NA,TRBD1,CAISEYRGVGYTF,TGTGCCATCAGTGAGTACAGGGGAGTTGGCTACACCTTC
TRBJ2-1,TRBV11-2,many,TRBD2,CASSLYPGTSGKLNNEQFF,TGTGCCAGCAGCCTTTATCCCGGGACTAGCGGAAAACTTAACAATGAGCAGTTCTTC
TRBJ2-2,TRBV7-2,many,NA,CASSFYTGTGELFF,TGTGCCAGCAGCTTTTACACGGGGACCGGGGAGCTGTTTTTT
TRBJ1-3,TRBV12-3/TRBV12-4,medium-sized,NA,CASTPGTTGNTIYF,TGTGCCAGCACACCGGGAACCACTGGAAACACCATATATTTT
TRBJ1-2,TRBV20-1,many,TRBD1,CSARALGTENYGYTF,TGCAGTGCTAGAGCGTTAGGGACAGAAAATTATGGCTACACCTTC
TRBJ2-7,TRBV6-1,NA,NA,CASVQRAGDYEQYF,TGTGCCAGCGTCCAGCGGGCAGGGGACTACGAGCAGTACTTC
TRBJ1-5,TRBV20-1,many,TRBD1,CSARRDRNSNQPQHF,TGCAGTGCTAGAAGGGACAGAAATAGCAATCAGCCCCAGCATTTT
TRBJ2-3,TRBV3-1,NA,NA,CASSQEGPRAQYF,TGTGCCAGCAGCCAAGAGGGACCCCGAGCGCAGTATTTT
TRBJ2-2,TRBV4-2,few,NA,CASSQEVIGAENTGELFF,TGTGCCAGCAGCCAAGAGGTAATTGGGGCGGAGAACACCGGGGAGCTGTTTTTT
TRBJ1-4,TRBV20-1,many,NA,CSASRSLLTTNEKLFF,TGCAGTGCTAGTCGTAGCCTCTTAACAACTAATGAAAAACTGTTTTTT
TRBJ2-3,TRBV24-1,many,TRBD1,CATSQGFDRAGTDTQYF,TGTGCCACCAGTCAGGGGTTCGACAGGGCAGGCACAGATACGCAGTATTTT
TRBJ2-3,TRBV6-4,many,NA,CASSGGSTDTQYF,TGTGCCAGCTCTGGGGGGAGTACAGATACGCAGTATTTT
TRBJ2-5,TRBV7-8,many,NA,CASSPVQETQYF,TGTGCCAGCAGCCCAGTCCAGGAGACCCAGTACTTC
TRBJ2-3,TRBV20-1,many,NA,CSARWSGTDTQYF,TGCAGTGCTAGATGGAGCGGCACAGATACGCAGTATTTT
TRBJ2-1,TRBV6-2/TRBV6-3,many,NA,CASRIRGGSYNEQFF,TGTGCCAGCAGAATACGGGGAGGCTCCTACAATGAGCAGTTCTTC
TRBJ2-3,TRBV20-1,many,NA,CSARPTGRTTDTQYF,TGCAGTGCACGACCGACAGGGAGGACGACAGATACGCAGTATTTT
TRBJ2-3,TRBV20-1,many,TRBD2,CSAPIGTSGWIDTQYF,TGCAGTGCCCCGATCGGGACTAGCGGATGGATAGATACGCAGTATTTT
TRBJ2-1,TRBV24-1,NA,TRBD1,CATHLTGTANNEQFF,TGTGCCACCCACCTCACCGGGACAGCTAACAATGAGCAGTTCTTC
TRBJ2-7,TRBV20-1,many,NA,CSASRVAGDNNEQYF,TGCAGTGCTAGCCGCGTAGCAGGGGATAACAACGAGCAGTACTTC
TRBJ2-3,TRBV29-1,many,NA,CSVEKWDFEDTQYF,TGCAGCGTTGAAAAGTGGGACTTCGAAGATACGCAGTATTTT
TRBJ2-7,TRBV7-6,many,TRBD1,CASSLDRDKQYF,TGTGCCAGCAGCCTCGACAGGGACAAGCAGTACTTC
TRBJ2-6,TRBV5-1,NA,TRBD1,CASSQRQGAVAGANVLTF,TGCGCCAGCAGCCAACGACAGGGGGCTGTAGCTGGGGCCAACGTCCTGACTTTC
TRBJ2-3,TRBV20-1,NA,NA,CSAISEEGSPTDTQYF,TGCAGTGCTATAAGTGAGGAGGGCTCTCCGACAGATACGCAGTATTTT
TRBJ1-5,TRBV5-1,few,NA,CASSIQGPQPQHF,TGCGCCAGCAGCATCCAGGGGCCTCAGCCCCAGCATTTT